This T cell receptor beta chain was documented in a study of blood T cells in healthy people across ages. Germline V CDR1 and CDR2: SQVTM, ANQGSEA. The J segment lost 10 bases and the V segment lost 4 bases, leaving 11 bases of the junction unmatched. CDR3 size: 14 residues. For the second PCR, which ran for 7 to 11 cycles, a sample-barcoded 5' primer and a J-beta primer mix were used. TCRdb re-derived calls from the 5' RACE reads in MiXCR, one entry per CDR3 protein. Of approximately 730,000 distinct CDR3 sequences in the sample, 53% were seen once. This clonotype was obtained from a man aged 80 or over in good health. The rearrangement joins TRBV29-1 to TRBJ2-1, with 9 bases fitting TRBD2. The sequenced sample consisted of blood. CDR3 coding DNA: TGCAGCGTTGGAGCGGGAGGAGCCCCGTCGGAGCAGTTCTTC. Translated, it gives CSVGAGGAPSEQFF.